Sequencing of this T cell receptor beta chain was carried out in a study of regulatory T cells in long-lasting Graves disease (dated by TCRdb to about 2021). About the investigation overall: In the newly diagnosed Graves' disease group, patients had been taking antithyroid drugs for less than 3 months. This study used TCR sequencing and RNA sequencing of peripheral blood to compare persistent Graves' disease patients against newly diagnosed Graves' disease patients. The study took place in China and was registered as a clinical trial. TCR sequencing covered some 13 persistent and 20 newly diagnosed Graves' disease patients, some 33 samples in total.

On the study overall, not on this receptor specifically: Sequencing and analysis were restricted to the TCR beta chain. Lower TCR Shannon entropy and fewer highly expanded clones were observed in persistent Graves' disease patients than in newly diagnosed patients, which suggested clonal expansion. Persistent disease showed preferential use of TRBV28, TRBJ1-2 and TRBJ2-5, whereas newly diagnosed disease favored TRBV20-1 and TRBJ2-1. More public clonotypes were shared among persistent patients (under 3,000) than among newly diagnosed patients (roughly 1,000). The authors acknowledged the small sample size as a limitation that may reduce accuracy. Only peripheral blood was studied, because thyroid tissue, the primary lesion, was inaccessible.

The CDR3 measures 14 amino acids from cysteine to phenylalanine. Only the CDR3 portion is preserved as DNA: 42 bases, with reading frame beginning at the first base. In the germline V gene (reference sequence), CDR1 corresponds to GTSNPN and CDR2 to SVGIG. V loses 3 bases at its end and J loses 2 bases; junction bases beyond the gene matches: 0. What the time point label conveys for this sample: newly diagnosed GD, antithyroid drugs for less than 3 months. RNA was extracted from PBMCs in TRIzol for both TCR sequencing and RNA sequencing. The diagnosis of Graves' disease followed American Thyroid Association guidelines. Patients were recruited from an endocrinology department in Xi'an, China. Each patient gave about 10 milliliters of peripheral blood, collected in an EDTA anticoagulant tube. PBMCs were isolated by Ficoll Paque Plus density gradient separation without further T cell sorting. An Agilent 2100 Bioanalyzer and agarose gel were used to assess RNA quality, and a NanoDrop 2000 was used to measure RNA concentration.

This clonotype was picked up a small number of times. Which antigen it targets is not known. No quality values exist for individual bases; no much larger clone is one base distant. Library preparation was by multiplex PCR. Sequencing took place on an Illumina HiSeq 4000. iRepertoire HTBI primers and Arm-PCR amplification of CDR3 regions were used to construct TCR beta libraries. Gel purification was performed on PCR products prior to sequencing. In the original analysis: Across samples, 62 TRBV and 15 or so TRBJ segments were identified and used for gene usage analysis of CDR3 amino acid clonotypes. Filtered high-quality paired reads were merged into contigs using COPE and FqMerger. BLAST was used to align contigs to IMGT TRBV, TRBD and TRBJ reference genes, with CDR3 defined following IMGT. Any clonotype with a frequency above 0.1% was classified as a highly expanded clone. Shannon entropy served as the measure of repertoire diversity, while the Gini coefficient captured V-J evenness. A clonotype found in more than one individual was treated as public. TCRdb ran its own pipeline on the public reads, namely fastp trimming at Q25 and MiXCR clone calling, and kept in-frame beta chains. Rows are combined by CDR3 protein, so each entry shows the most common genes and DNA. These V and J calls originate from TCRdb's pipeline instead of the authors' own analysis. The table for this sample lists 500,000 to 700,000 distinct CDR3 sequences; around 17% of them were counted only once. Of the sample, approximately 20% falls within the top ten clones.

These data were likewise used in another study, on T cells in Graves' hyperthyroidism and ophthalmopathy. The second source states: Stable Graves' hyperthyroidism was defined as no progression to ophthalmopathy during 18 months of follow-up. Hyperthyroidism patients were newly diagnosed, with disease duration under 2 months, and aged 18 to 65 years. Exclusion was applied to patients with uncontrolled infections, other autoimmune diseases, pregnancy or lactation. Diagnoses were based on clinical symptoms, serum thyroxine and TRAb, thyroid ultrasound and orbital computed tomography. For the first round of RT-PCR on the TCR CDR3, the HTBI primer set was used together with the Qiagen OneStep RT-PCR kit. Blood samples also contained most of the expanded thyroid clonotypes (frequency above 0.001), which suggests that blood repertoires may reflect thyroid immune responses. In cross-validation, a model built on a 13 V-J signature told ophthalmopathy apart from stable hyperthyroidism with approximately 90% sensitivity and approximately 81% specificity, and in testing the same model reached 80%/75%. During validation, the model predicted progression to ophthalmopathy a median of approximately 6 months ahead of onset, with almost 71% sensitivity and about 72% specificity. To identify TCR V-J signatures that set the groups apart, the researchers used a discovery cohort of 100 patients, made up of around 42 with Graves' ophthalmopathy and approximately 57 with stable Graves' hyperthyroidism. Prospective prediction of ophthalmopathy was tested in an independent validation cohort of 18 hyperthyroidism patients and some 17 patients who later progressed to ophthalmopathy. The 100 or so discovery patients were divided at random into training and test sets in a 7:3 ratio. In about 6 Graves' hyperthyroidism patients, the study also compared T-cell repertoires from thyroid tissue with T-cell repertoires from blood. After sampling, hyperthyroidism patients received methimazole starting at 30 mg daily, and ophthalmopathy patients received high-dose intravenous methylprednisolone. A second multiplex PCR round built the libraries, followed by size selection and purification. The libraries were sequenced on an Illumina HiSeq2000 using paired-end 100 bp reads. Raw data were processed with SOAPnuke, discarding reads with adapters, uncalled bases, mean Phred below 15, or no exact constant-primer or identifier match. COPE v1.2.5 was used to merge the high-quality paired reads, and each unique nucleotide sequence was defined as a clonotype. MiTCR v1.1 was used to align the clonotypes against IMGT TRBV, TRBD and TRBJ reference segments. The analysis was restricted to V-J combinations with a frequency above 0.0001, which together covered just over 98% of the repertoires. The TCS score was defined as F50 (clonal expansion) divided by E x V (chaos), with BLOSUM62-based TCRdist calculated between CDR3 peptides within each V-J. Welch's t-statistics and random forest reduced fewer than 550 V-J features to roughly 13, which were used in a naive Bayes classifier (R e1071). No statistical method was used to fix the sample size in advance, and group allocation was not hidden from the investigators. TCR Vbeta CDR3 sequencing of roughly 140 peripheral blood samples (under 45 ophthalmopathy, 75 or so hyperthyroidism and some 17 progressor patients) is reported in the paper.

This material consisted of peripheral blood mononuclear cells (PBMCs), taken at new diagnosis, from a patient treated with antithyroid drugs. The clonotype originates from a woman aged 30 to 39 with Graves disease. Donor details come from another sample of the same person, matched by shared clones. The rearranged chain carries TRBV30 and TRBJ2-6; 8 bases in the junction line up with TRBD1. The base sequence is TGTGCCTGGAGACAGGGGGCTGGGGCCAACGTCCTGACTTTC. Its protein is CAWRQGAGANVLTF.